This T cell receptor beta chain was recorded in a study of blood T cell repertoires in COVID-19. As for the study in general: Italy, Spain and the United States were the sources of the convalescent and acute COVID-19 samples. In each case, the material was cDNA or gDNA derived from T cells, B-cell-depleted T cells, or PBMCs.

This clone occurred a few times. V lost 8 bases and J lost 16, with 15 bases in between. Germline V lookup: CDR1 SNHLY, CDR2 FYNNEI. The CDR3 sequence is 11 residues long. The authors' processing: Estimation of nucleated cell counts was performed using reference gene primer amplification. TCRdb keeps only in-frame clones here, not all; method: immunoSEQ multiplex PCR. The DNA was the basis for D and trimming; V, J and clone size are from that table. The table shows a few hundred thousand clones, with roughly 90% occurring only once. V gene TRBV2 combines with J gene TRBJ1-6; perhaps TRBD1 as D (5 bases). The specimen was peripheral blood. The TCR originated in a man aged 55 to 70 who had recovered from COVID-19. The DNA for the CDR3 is TGTGCCAGCCAGACCGGGGACTGGCTCCACTTT. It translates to CASQTGDWLHF.